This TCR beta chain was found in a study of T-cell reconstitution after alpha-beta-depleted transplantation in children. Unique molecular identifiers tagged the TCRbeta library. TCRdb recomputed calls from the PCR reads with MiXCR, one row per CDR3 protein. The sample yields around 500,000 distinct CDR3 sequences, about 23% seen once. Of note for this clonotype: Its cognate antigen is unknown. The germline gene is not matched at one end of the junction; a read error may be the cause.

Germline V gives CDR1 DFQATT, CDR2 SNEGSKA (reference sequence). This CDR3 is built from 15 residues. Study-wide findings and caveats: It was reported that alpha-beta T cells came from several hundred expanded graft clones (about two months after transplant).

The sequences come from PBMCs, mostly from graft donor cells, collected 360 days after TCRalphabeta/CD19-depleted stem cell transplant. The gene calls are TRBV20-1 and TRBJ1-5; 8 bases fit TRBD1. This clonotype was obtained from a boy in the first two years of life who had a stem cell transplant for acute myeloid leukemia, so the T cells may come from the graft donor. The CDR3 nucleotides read TGCTGTGCTAGAGAGGCAGGGGGCGTTGAGAGATCCCAGCATTTT. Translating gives CCAREAGGVERSQHF.